This T cell receptor beta chain originates from a study of blood T cell repertoires in COVID-19. The CDR3 length is 15 residues. The trim removed 3 bases at V and 0 bases at J, leaving 2 bases unmatched. Germline CDR1 is SGHDT and CDR2 is YYEEEE. Clones were sequenced by immunoSEQ multiplex PCR, and TCRdb holds only the in-frame ones, with some missing. The table lists around 330,000 clones, about 85% of them singletons. The sequencing input was PBMCs or T cells enriched from blood (not recorded which). The chain is built from TRBV5-6 and TRBJ1-5; 8 positions agree with TRBD1. The receptor comes from a woman aged 30 to 39 who had been exposed to COVID-19. CDR3 amino acids: CASSWTGNSNQPQHF. In DNA form, the CDR3 reads TGTGCCAGCAGCTGGACAGGGAATAGCAATCAGCCCCAGCATTTT.